The subject of this entry is one TCR beta chain. Its antigen remains unknown. The data originate from a study of beta chain features in type 1 diabetes. Across the study: Similarity in age, gender and cell yields was seen between patients and healthy donors. The study, taken as a whole, reports: In all four CD4+ subsets, TCRB CDR3 length was significantly, moderately reduced in type 1 diabetes.

Trimming pared 5 bases from V and 8 bases from J, leaving 10 bases between. The CDR3 loop spans 13 amino acids. Per the germline V gene, CDR1 is LNHDA and CDR2 is SQIVND (reference sequence). Sorting produced populations that all topped 95% purity. The whole isolated RNA underwent reverse transcription, so sequencing captured expressed TCRB transcripts. Some clones are missing from TCRdb's copy, which holds only in-frame ones; the method was immunoSEQ multiplex PCR. The repertoire holds 640,000 or so clones, with over 12% as singletons. Sample: naive CD4+ T cells from blood. The chain employs TRBV19 and TRBJ1-6; D gene ambiguous. The sequence came from a man between 18 and 35 years old with type 1 diabetes. Here the CDR3 reads CASSLPLDSPLHF. As DNA, the CDR3 is TGTGCCAGTAGTCTCCCCCTGGATTCACCCCTCCACTTT. The full variable domain, with the rest looked up from reference TRBV19 and TRBJ1-6, is DGGITQSPKYLFRKEGQNVTLSCEQNLNHDAMYWYRQDPGQGLRLIYYSQIVNDFQKGDIAEGYSVSREKKESFPLTVTSAQKNPTAFYLCASSLPLDSPLHFGNGTRLTVT.